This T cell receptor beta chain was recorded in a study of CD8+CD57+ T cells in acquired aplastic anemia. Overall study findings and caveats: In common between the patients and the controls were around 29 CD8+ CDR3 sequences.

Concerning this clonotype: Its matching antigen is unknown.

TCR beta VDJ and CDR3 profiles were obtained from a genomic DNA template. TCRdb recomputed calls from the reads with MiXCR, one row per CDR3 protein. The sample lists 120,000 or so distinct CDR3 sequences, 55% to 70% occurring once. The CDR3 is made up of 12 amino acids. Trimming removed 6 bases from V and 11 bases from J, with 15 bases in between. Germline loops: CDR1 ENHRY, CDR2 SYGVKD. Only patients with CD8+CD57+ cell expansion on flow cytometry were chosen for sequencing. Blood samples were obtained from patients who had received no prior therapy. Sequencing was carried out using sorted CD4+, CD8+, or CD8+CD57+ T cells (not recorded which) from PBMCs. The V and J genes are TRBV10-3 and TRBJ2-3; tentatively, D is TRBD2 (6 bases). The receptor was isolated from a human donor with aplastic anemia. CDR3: CAIRIPGDEQYF. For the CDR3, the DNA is TGTGCCATCAGGATTCCGGGGGATGAGCAGTATTTT.